This T cell receptor (beta chain) came from a study of T cells in women clearing cervical HPV infection. Overall study: Case blood was drawn when the lesion was first found; control blood after infection became undetectable.

To note about this clone: Its cognate antigen is unknown.

Libraries were prepared by immunoSEQ multiplex PCR; TCRdb keeps only in-frame clonotypes and omits some of them. The sample includes more than 25,000 clones. The study's findings and limits: Richness differences could reflect unmeasured T-cell content per sample.

This sequence originates from a woman aged 18-70 years with a cervical HPV16 infection that either progressed to CIN3+ or cleared (not recorded which). What was sequenced was blood buffy coat.

CDR3 loop: CASSLDMAGGGKLFF. CDR3 bases read: TGTGCCAGCAGCCTCGACATGGCAGGGGGAGGTAAA. The chain recombines TRBV28 with TRBJ1-4; TRBD1 matches at 7 bases. The read ends 3 residues early relative to the CDR3; the germline J gene fills the gap. The CDR3 consists of 15 residues. Germline values: CDR1 MDHEN, CDR2 SYDVKM.